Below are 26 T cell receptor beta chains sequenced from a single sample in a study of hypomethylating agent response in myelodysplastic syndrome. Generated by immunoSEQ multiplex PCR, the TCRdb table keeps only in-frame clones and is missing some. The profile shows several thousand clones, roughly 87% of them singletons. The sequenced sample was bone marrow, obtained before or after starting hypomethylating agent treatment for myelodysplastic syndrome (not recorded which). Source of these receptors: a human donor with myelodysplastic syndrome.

This chain's CDR3 is CASSYLGQQNTGELFF. The CDR3 bases are TGTGCCAGCTCCTACCTGGGGCAGCAGAACACCGGGGAGCTGTTTTTT. The rearrangement uses TRBV18 and TRBJ2-2, with D maybe TRBD1 (5 bases). Trimming took off 6 bases at V and 1 base at J, with 15 bases between the two ends. This CDR3 region has 16 residues. CDR1 is KGHSH and CDR2 is LQKENI in the germline V gene.

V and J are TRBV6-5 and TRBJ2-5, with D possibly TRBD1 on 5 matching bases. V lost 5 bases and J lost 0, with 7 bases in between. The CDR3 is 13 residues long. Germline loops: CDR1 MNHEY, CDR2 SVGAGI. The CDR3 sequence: CASSRTNQETQYF. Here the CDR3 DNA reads TGTGCCAGCAGTCGGACAAACCAAGAGACCCAGTACTTC.

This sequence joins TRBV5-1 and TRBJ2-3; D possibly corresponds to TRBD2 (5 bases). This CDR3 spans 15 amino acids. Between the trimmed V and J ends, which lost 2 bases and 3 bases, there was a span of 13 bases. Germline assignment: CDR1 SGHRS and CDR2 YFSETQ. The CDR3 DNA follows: TGCGCCAGCAGCTTACCTGCTAGCACGACAGATACGCAGTATTTT. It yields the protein CASSLPASTTDTQYF.

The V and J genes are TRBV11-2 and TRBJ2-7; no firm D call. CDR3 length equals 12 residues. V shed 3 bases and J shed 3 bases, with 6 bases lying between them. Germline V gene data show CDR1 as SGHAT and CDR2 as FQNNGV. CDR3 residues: CASSFGSYEQYV. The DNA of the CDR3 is TGTGCCAGCAGCTTTGGCAGCTACGAGCAGTACGTC.

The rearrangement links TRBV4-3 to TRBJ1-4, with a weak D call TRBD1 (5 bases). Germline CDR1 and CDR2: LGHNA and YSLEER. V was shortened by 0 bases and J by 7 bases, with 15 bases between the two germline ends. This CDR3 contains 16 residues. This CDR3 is CASSQDNRGGGEKLFF. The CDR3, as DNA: TGCGCCAGCAGCCAAGATAATAGGGGCGGGGGTGAAAAACTGTTTTTT.

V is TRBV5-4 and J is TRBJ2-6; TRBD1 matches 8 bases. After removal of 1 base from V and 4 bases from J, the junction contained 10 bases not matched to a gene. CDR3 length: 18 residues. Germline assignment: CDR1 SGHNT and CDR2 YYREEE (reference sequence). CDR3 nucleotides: TGTGCCAGCAGCTTGAGTTTTACAGGGGGATCCGGGGCCAACGTCCTGACTTTC. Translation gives CASSLSFTGGSGANVLTF.

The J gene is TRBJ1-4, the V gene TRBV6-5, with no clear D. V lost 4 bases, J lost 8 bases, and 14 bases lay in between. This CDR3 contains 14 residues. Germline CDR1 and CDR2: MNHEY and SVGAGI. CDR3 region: CASSSTGMGEKLFF. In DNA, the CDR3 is TGTGCCAGCAGTTCTACTGGGATGGGGGAAAAACTGTTTTTT.

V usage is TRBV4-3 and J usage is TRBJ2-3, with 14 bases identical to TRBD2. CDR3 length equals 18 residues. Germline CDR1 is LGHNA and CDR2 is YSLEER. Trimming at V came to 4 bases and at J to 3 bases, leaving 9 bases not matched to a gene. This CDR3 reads CASSLSRTSGGWTDTQYF. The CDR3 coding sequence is TGCGCCAGCAGCCTTTCGCGGACTAGCGGGGGGTGGACAGATACGCAGTATTTT.

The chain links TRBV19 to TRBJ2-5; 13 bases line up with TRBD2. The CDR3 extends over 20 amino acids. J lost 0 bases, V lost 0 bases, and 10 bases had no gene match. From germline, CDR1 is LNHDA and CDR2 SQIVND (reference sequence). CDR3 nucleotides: TGTGCCAGTAGTATAGATCTGACTAGCGGGGGGAGGGGTTACCAAGAGACCCAGTACTTC. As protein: CASSIDLTSGGRGYQETQYF.

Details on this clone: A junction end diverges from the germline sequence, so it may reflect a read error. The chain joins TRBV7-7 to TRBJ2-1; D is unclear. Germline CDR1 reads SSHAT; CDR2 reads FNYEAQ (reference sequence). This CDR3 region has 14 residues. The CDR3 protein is CASSPLRSYNEQFF. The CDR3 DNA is TGTGCTAGCAGCCCTCTCCGCTCCTACAATGAGCAGTTCTTC.

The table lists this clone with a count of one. DNA for the CDR3: TGTGCCTGGAGTGTACGGGGGTTTAGCACAGATACGCAGTATTTT. Translated, it gives CAWSVRGFSTDTQYF. The genes are TRBV30 and TRBJ2-3; D is perhaps TRBD2 (6 bases). Germline V gene data show CDR1 as GTSNPN and CDR2 as SVGIG (reference sequence). Trimming pared 0 bases from V and 0 bases from J, leaving 10 bases between. The CDR3 covers 15 residues. Full variable domain (rest looked up from reference TRBV30 and TRBJ2-3): SQTIHQWPATLVQPVGSPLSLECTVEGTSNPNLYWYRQAAGRGLQLLFYSVGIGQISSEVPQNLSASRPQDRQFILSSKKLLLSDSGFYLCAWSVRGFSTDTQYFGPGTRLTVL.

The CDR3 nucleotides read TGTGCCAGCAGTCCAGGAACGCGAATGAACACTGAAGCTTTCTTT. Encoded protein: CASSPGTRMNTEAFF. The genes are TRBV7-9 and TRBJ1-1; D unclear. The V end was cut by 6 bases, the J end by 0 bases, with 14 bases between. Germline CDR1 SEHNR, CDR2 FQNEAQ (reference sequence). CDR3 length: 15 amino acids.

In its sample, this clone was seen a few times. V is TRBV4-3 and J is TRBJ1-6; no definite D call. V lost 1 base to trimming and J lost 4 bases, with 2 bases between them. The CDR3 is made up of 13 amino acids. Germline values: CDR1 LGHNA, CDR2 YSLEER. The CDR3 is CASSQAYNSPLHF. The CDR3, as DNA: TGCGCCAGCAGCCAAGCGTATAATTCACCCCTCCACTTT.

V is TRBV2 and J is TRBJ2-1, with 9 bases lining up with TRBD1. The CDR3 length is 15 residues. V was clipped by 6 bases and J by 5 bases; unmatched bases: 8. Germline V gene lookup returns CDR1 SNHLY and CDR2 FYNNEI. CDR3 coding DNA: TGTGCCAGCAGCGACCCGGGACAGGGTAACAATGAGCAGTTCTTC. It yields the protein CASSDPGQGNNEQFF.

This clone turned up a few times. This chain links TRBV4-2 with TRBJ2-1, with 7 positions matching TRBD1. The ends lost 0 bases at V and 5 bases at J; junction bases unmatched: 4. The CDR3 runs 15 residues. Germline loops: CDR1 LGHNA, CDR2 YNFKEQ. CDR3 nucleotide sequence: TGTGCCAGCAGCCAAGATGGGACAGAAAACAATGAGCAGTTCTTC. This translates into CASSQDGTENNEQFF.

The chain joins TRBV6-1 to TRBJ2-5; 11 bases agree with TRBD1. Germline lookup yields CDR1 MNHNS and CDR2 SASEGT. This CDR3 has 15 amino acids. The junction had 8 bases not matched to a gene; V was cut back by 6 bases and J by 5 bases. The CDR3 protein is CASSPGQGVLETQYF. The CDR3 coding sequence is TGTGCCAGCAGCCCGGGACAGGGGGTTTTGGAGACCCAGTACTTC.

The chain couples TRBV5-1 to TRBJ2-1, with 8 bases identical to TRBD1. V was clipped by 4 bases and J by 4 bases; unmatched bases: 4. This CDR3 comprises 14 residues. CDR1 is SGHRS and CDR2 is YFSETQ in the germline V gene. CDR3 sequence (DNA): TGCGCCAGCAGCCCCGGACAGGGATACAATGAGCAGTTCTTC. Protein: CASSPGQGYNEQFF.

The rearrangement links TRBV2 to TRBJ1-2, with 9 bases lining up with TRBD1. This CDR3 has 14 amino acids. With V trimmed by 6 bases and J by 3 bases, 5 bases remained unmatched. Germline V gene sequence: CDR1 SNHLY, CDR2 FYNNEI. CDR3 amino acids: CASSEQGAYYGYTF. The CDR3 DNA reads TGTGCCAGCAGCGAACAGGGGGCTTACTATGGCTACACCTTC.

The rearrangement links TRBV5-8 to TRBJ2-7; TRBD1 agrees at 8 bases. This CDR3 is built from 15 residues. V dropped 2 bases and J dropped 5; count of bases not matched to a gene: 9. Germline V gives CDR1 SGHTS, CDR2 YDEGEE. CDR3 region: CASSFVRGPGNEQYF. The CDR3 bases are TGTGCCAGCAGCTTCGTCAGGGGGCCAGGGAACGAGCAGTACTTC.

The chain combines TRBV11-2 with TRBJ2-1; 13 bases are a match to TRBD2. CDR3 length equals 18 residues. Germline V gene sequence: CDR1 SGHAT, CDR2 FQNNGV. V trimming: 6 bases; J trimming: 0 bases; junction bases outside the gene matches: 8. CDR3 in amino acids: CASSRTSGGLSSYNEQFF. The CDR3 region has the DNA TGTGCCAGCAGTCGGACTAGCGGGGGCCTTAGCTCCTACAATGAGCAGTTCTTC.

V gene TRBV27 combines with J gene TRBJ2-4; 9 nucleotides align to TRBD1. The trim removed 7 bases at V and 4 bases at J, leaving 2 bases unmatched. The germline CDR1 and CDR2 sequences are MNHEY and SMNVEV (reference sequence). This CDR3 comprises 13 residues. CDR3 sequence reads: CASTGQGKNIQYF. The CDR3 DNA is TGTGCCAGCACGGGACAGGGTAAAAACATTCAGTACTTC.

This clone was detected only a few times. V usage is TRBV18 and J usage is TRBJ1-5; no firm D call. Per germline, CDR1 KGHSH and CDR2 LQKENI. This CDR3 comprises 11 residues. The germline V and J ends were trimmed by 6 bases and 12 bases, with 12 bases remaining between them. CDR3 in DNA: TGTGCCAGCTCGGAAGGAGATGACCAGCATTTT. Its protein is CASSEGDDQHF. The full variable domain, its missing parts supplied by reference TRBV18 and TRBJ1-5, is NAGVMQNPRHLVRRRGQEARLRCSPMKGHSHVYWYRQLPEEGLKFMVYLQKENIIDESGMPKERFSAEFPKEGPSILRIQQVVRGDSAAYFCASSEGDDQHFGDGTRLSIL.

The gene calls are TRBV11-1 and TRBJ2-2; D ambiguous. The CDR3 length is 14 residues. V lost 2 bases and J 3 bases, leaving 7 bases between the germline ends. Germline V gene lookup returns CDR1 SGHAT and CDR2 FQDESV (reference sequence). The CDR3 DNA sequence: TGTGCCAGCAGCTTAACACTGGACACCGGGGAGCTGTTTTTT. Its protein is CASSLTLDTGELFF.

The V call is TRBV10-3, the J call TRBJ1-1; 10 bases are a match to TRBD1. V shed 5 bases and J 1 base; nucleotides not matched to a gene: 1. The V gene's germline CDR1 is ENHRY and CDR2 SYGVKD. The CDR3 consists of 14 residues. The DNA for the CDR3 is TGTGCCATCAGTCGGGACAGGGGGAACACTGAAGCTTTCTTT. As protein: CAISRDRGNTEAFF.

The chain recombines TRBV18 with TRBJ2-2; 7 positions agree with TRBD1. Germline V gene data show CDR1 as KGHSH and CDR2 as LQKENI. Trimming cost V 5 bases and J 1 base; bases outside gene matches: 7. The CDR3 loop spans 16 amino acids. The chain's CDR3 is CASSAQGQRNTGELFF. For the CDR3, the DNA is TGTGCCAGCTCAGCCCAGGGACAGAGGAACACCGGGGAGCTGTTTTTT. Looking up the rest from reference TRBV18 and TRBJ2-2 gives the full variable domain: NAGVMQNPRHLVRRRGQEARLRCSPMKGHSHVYWYRQLPEEGLKFMVYLQKENIIDESGMPKERFSAEFPKEGPSILRIQQVVRGDSAAYFCASSAQGQRNTGELFFGEGSRLTVL.

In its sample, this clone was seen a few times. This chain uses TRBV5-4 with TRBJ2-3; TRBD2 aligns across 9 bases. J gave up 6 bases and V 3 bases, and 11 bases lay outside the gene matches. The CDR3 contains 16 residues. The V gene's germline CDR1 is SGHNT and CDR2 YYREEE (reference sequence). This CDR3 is CASSSSLAGGSDTQYF. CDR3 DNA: TGTGCCAGCAGCTCTTCCCTGGCGGGGGGGTCGGATACGCAGTATTTT. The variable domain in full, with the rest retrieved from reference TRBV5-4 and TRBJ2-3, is ETGVTQSPTHLIKTRGQQVTLRCSSQSGHNTVSWYQQALGQGPQFIFQYYREEENGRGNFPPRFSGLQFPNYSSELNVNALELDDSALYLCASSSSLAGGSDTQYFGPGTRLTVL.